The present T cell receptor (beta chain) was sequenced within a study of blood T cell repertoires in COVID-19. The data were produced by immunoSEQ multiplex PCR, yet TCRdb's version contains in-frame clones alone and is incomplete. The sample records about 180,000 clones, just over 85% being singletons. V was pared by 2 bases and J by 0 bases, with 15 bases between. Germline V gene sequence: CDR1 SGDLS, CDR2 YYNGEE. This CDR3 region has 18 residues. This sequence originates from a man aged 50-59 years with active or convalescent COVID-19. The gene calls are TRBV9 and TRBJ2-6, with D maybe TRBD2 (6 bases). The sample consisted of peripheral blood. DNA for the CDR3: TGTGCCAGCAGCGTGGGACTCAAAAGCCTCTCTGGGGCCAACGTCCTGACTTTC. Encoded protein: CASSVGLKSLSGANVLTF.